The 21 T cell receptor beta chains below all came from one sample that was sequenced in a study of regulatory T cells in long-lasting Graves disease. Construction of the TCR beta libraries employed iRepertoire HTBI primers in conjunction with Arm-PCR of CDR3 regions. TCRdb used MiXCR to reprocess the multiplex PCR reads, holding one entry per CDR3 protein. The top ten hold more than 20% of the sample, which has 450,000 to 650,000 distinct CDR3 sequences, 15% to 20% seen once. Documented time point: newly diagnosed GD, antithyroid drugs for less than 3 months. With RNA extracted from PBMCs as input, the TCR library was made. Separately, the same data were catalogued under a study of T cells in Graves' hyperthyroidism and ophthalmopathy.

The starting material was peripheral blood mononuclear cells (PBMCs), obtained at new diagnosis, from a patient treated with antithyroid drugs. These receptors all stem from a woman between 40 and 65 years old with Graves disease.

This clonotype was seen repeatedly, ten times or more. The chain carries TRBV3-1 and TRBJ1-1; no reliable D call. V was shortened by 1 base and J by 4 bases, with 10 bases between the two germline ends. There are 14 residues in the CDR3. CDR1 is LGHDT and CDR2 is YNNKEL in the germline V gene (reference sequence). CDR3 sequence reads: CASSQGGVGTEAFF. The CDR3 DNA follows: TGTGCCAGCAGCCAAGGCGGGGTGGGCACTGAAGCTTTCTTT.

J is TRBJ2-3 and V is TRBV5-1; a possible D gene is TRBD1 (5 bases). The CDR3 sequence is 14 residues long. Germline loops: CDR1 SGHRS, CDR2 YFSETQ. V gave up 1 base and J gave up 2 bases, with 8 bases separating them. The CDR3 DNA is TGCGCCAGCAGCTTGACAGGATACACAGATACGCAGTATTTT. Its protein product is CASSLTGYTDTQYF.

At least ten counts were recorded for this clonotype. The chain uses TRBV11-2 and TRBJ1-1, with D unclear. Trimming took off 1 base at V and 8 bases at J, with 11 bases between the two ends. Germline CDR1 reads SGHAT; CDR2 reads FQNNGV. The CDR3 spans 13 residues. CDR3 residues: CASSLVEATEAFF. The CDR3, as DNA: TGTGCCAGCAGCTTAGTGGAGGCAACGGAAGCTTTCTTT.

The chain links TRBV12-3 or TRBV12-4 to TRBJ2-5; perhaps TRBD2 as D (6 bases). The V gene lost 6 bases and the J gene lost 1 base, with 15 bases spanning the gap. The CDR3 runs to 15 residues. As DNA, the CDR3 is TGTGCCAGCAGGCAACTCCTAGCGAGCCAAGAGACCCAGTACTTC. It encodes CASRQLLASQETQYF.

In the case of this clonotype: The junction does not match germline at one end; this may be a read error. The chain links TRBV2 to TRBJ1-5; TRBD1 aligns across 7 bases. This CDR3 is 15 amino acids long. Germline lookup yields CDR1 SNHLY and CDR2 FYNNEI. The CDR3 DNA reads TGCGCCAGCAGTCGGACTGCAGGGGGGAATCAGCCCCAGCATTTT. This translates into CASSRTAGGNQPQHF.

Comments on this clonotype: A single base separates this from a much larger clone, so it may be a read error. The rearrangement joins TRBV7-9 to TRBJ2-7, with a tentative D call TRBD1 (7 bases). Germline loops: CDR1 SEHNR, CDR2 FQNEAQ (reference sequence). The V end was cut by 3 bases, the J end by 1 base, with 16 bases between. The CDR3 runs to 16 residues. The CDR3: CASSFGAGGTSYEQYF. The CDR3, as DNA: TGTGCCAGCAGCTTTGGGGCAGGGGGGACTTCCTACGAGCAGTACTTC.

This clonotype was detected only a few times. The chain joins TRBV4-1 to TRBJ2-4; TRBD1 might be the D (5 bases). Germline-derived CDR1 and CDR2 are MGHRA and YSYEKL. There are 15 residues in the CDR3. Trimming cost V 1 base and J 8 bases, with 15 bases left between them. The CDR3 sequence: CASSQGVGARDIQYF. The CDR3, as DNA: TGCGCCAGCAGCCAAGGCGTAGGGGCAAGGGACATTCAGTACTTC.

The chain links TRBV4-1 to TRBJ2-1; TRBD1 aligns across 10 bases. Germline V lookup: CDR1 MGHRA, CDR2 YSYEKL. This CDR3 has 16 amino acids. Trimming cost V 0 bases and J 6 bases; bases outside gene matches: 5. CDR3 DNA: TGCGCCAGCAGCCAAGAAGGGACAGGGGATCGCAATGAGCAGTTCTTC. It is translated as CASSQEGTGDRNEQFF.

The gene calls are TRBV5-1 and TRBJ1-3; maybe TRBD1 (6 bases). The CDR3 has 14 amino acids. Trimming removed 0 bases from V and 6 bases from J, with 10 bases in between. CDR1 is SGHRS, CDR2 YFSETQ, per germline. The CDR3 sequence: CASSLEQGANTIYF. In DNA, the CDR3 is TGCGCCAGCAGCTTGGAACAGGGTGCAAACACCATATATTTT.

This clonotype occurred a few times. The chain is built from TRBV20-1 and TRBJ2-3; TRBD2 matches 9 bases. This CDR3 has 14 residues. V shed 8 bases, J shed 4 bases, and the junction held 10 bases outside the gene matches. CDR1 DFQATT and CDR2 SNEGSKA come from the germline V gene (reference sequence). CDR3 sequence reads: CSPLSRGGPDTQYF. CDR3 in DNA: TGCAGTCCGCTATCGCGGGGGGGCCCAGATACGCAGTATTTT.

This clonotype was observed a handful of times. The CDR3 sequence is CASSLASGASTYEQYF. CDR3 nucleotide sequence: TGTGCCAGCAGCTTGGCTTCGGGGGCGTCCACCTACGAGCAGTACTTC. The rearrangement uses TRBV5-6 and TRBJ2-7; either TRBD1 or TRBD2 may supply D (6 bases each). The CDR3 consists of 16 residues. Germline-derived CDR1 and CDR2 are SGHDT and YYEEEE. Trimming removed 0 bases from V and 2 bases from J, with 15 bases in between. The full variable domain, rest sourced from reference TRBV5-6 and TRBJ2-7, is DAGVTQSPTHLIKTRGQQVTLRCSPKSGHDTVSWYQQALGQGPQFIFQYYEEEERQRGNFPDRFSGHQFPNYSSELNVNALLLGDSALYLCASSLASGASTYEQYFGPGTRLTVT.

This clonotype was counted only a few times. V is TRBV12-5 and J is TRBJ2-1; the D is unclear. CDR1 LGHNT and CDR2 FRNRAP come from the germline V gene. The germline V and J ends were trimmed by 1 base and 0 bases, with 4 bases remaining between them. The CDR3 contains 14 residues. CDR3: CASGLGSSYNEQFF. In nucleotides, the CDR3 is TGTGCTAGTGGTTTGGGAAGCTCCTACAATGAGCAGTTCTTC.

A remark on this clonotype: A much more abundant neighbour one base away suggests this may be a read error. This CDR3 is missing its conserved last phenylalanine or tryptophan, likely due to a read error. The chain has TRBV7-2 and TRBJ1-3; D remains ambiguous. Germline V lookup: CDR1 SGHTA, CDR2 FQGNSA. The V and J ends lost 5 bases and 0 bases respectively, with 17 bases between them. The CDR3 runs 17 residues. CDR3 in amino acids: CASSPPPWEGSGNTIYL. The CDR3 nucleotides read TGTGCCAGCAGCCCTCCCCCGTGGGAAGGCTCTGGAAACACCATATATCTT.

Concerning this clonotype itself: A much larger clone sits a single nucleotide away, making a read error possible. The chain is built from TRBV20-1 and TRBJ1-1; tentative D call: TRBD1 (6 bases). Germline V gene data show CDR1 as DFQATT and CDR2 as SNEGSKA (reference sequence). The CDR3 loop spans 14 amino acids. This CDR3 is CSARNRVLNTEVFF. CDR3 coding DNA: TGCAGTGCTAGAAACAGGGTTTTGAACACTGAAGTTTTCTTT.

This clonotype was counted only a few times. The V and J genes are TRBV28 and TRBJ2-3; unclear D gene. The CDR3 loop spans 13 amino acids. Trimming took 7 bases from V and 6 from J, leaving 14 bases between them. Germline V gene data show CDR1 as MDHEN and CDR2 as SYDVKM. CDR3 bases: TGTGCCAGCAATCCGGGCCCTAAGGATACGCAGTATTTT. Translated, it gives CASNPGPKDTQYF.

The chain combines TRBV9 with TRBJ1-1; D remains unclear. The CDR3 extends over 15 amino acids. Trimming pared 0 bases from V and 4 bases from J, leaving 13 bases between. Germline CDR1 reads SGDLS; CDR2 reads YYNGEE. This CDR3 reads CASSVDGHPRTEAFF. CDR3 nucleotides: TGTGCCAGCAGCGTAGACGGGCACCCCCGCACTGAAGCTTTCTTT.

In regard to this clonotype: A read error is possible here, since a much larger clone lies one base away. This rearrangement joins TRBV2 to TRBJ2-1; 10 positions match TRBD2. The DNA end is a closer match to TRBJ2-5, so the J assignment may be wrong. The CDR3 covers 15 residues. CDR1 and CDR2 (germline): SNHLY, FYNNEI. The chain's CDR3 is CASKRGGPDRETQYF. CDR3 sequence (DNA): TGTGCCAGCAAGCGGGGGGGACCTGATCGAGAGACCCAGTACTTC.

The chain joins TRBV11-3 to TRBJ1-3, with D unresolved. The germline V gene has CDR1 SGHNT and CDR2 YENEEA. This CDR3 comprises 19 residues. V shed 3 bases and J shed 4 bases, with 25 bases lying between them. The CDR3 loop reads CASSFDVTRPTWVGNTIYF. The CDR3 nucleotides are TGTGCCAGCAGCTTTGATGTAACCCGGCCGACATGGGTAGGAAACACCATATATTTT. The complete variable domain, with remaining parts taken from reference TRBV11-3 and TRBJ1-3, reads EAGVVQSPRYKIIEKKQPVAFWCNPISGHNTLYWYLQNLGQGPELLIRYENEEAVDDSQLPKDRFSAERLKGVDSTLKIQPAELGDSAVYLCASSFDVTRPTWVGNTIYFGEGSWLTVV.

This clonotype has just a few counts. V and J are TRBV15 and TRBJ2-2; no reliable D call. Per the germline V gene, CDR1 is LNHNV and CDR2 is YYDKDF (reference sequence). CDR3 length: 13 amino acids. The germline V and J ends were trimmed by 1 base and 5 bases, with 5 bases remaining between them. The CDR3 loop reads CATSRVATGELFF. CDR3 DNA sequence: TGTGCCACCAGCAGAGTGGCGACCGGGGAGCTGTTTTTT.

The rearrangement links TRBV10-3 to TRBJ1-3; D gene uncertain. The ends were cut back, 0 bases at V and 6 bases at J, with 3 bases in the middle. The CDR3 has 12 residues. Germline V gene data show CDR1 as ENHRY and CDR2 as SYGVKD. The DNA of the CDR3 is TGTGCCATCAGTGAGTCAGAAAACACCATATATTTT. Translating it yields CAISESENTIYF.

The chain recombines TRBV24-1 with TRBJ1-2, with 10 bases fitting TRBD1. The V gene end was trimmed by 2 bases and the J gene end by 8 bases; junction bases not matched to a gene: 7. The CDR3 is 15 amino acids. In germline, CDR1 is KGHDR, CDR2 SFDVKD. Written as DNA, the CDR3 is TGTGCCACCAGTGATTCCGGGACAGGGGTTCAGGGCTACACCTTC. Translated, it gives CATSDSGTGVQGYTF.